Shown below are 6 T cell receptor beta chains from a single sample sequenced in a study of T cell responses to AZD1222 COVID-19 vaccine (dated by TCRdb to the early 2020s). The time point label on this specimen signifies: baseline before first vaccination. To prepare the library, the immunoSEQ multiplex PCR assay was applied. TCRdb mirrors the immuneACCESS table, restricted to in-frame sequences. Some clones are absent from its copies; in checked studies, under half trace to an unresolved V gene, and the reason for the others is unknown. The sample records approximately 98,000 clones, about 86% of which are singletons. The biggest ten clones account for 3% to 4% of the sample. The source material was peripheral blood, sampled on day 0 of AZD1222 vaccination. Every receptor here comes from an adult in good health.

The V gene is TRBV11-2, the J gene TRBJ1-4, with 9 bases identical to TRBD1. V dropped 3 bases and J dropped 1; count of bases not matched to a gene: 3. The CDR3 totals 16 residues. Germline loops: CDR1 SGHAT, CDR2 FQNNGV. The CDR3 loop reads CASSFTGGRTNEKLFF. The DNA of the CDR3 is TGTGCCAGCAGCTTTACAGGGGGCCGAACTAATGAAAAACTGTTTTTT.

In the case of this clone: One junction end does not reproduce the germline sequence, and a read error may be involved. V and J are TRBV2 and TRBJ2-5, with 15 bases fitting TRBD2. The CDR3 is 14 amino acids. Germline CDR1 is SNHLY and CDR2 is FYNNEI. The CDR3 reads CASSPRTSGGAKDF. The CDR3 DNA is TGTGCCAGCAGCCCTAGGACTAGCGGGGGGGCAAAGGACTTC.

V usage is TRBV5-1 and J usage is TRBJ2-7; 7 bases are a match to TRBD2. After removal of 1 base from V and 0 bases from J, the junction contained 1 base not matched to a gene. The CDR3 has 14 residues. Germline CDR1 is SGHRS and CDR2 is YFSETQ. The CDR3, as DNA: TGCGCCAGCAGCTTGTTAGCGGGCTCCTACGAGCAGTACTTC. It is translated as CASSLLAGSYEQYF. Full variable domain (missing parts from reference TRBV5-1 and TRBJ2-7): KAGVTQTPRYLIKTRGQQVTLSCSPISGHRSVSWYQQTPGQGLQFLFEYFSETQRNKGNFPGRFSGRQFSNSRSEMNVSTLELGDSALYLCASSLLAGSYEQYFGPGTRLTVT.

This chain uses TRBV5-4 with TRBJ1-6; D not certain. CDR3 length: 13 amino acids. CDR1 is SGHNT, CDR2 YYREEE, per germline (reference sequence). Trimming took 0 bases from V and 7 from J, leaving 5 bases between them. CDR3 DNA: TGTGCCAGCAGCTTGGTAGGGAATTCACCCCTCCACTTT. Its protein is CASSLVGNSPLHF.

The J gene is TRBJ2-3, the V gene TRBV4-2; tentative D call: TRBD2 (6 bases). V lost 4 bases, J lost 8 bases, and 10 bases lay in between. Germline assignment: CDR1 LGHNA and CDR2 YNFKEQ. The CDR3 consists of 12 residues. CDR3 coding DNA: TGTGCCAGCAGCCTAACCGGGGGTACGCAGTATTTT. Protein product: CASSLTGGTQYF.

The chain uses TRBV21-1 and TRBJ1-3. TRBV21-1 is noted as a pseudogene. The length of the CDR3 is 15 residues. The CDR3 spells CASSSVREYGNTIYF. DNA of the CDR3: TGTGCCAGCAGCAGCGTCAGGGAGTACGGAAACACCATATATTTT.